This TCR beta chain was captured by sequencing in a study of T-cell reconstitution after alpha-beta-depleted transplantation in children. Study-wide points: T-cell counts and diversity at one year following transplant were attributed mainly to newly produced T cells. Expanded clones from the graft, numbering several hundred, reportedly supplied alpha-beta T cells about two months after transplant. Some patients' high day-60 TCRbeta diversity was attributed to recipient cells surviving conditioning.

It was with unique molecular identifiers that the TCRbeta library was prepared. TCRdb redid the calling of the PCR reads with MiXCR, one entry per CDR3 protein. Counted here are 450,000 to 700,000 distinct CDR3 sequences, more than 20% occurring once; the ten biggest clones make up about 35%. The CDR3 extends over 16 amino acids. V lost 4 bases and J 4 bases, leaving 20 bases between the germline ends. Germline CDR1 MGHRA, CDR2 YSYEKL. This clonotype has only a few counts. Its antigen is not identified. The J gene is TRBJ2-7, the V gene TRBV4-1; D gene unclear. This clonotype was obtained from a boy in the first two years of life with Wiskott-Aldrich syndrome, due to receive a stem cell transplant. Specimen: PBMCs, collected before TCRalphabeta/CD19-depleted stem cell transplant. The CDR3 is CASSLEPSQVVYEQYF. DNA of the CDR3: TGCGCCAGCAGCCTCGAACCAAGCCAGGTTGTTTACGAGCAGTACTTC.